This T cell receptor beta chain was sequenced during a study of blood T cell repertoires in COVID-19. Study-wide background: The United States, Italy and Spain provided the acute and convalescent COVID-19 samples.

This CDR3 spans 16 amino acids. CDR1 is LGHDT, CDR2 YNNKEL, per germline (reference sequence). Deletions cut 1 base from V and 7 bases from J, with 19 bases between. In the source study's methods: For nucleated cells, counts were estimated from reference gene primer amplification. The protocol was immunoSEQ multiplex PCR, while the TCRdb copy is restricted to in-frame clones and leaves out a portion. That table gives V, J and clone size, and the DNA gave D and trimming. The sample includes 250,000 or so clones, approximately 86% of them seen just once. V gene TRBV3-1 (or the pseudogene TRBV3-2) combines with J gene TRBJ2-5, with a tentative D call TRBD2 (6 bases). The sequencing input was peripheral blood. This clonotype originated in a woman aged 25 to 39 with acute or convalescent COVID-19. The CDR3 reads CASSQGVAAADVTQYF. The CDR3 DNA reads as TGTGCCAGCAGCCAAGGGGTAGCGGCAGCCGACGTGACCCAGTACTTC.